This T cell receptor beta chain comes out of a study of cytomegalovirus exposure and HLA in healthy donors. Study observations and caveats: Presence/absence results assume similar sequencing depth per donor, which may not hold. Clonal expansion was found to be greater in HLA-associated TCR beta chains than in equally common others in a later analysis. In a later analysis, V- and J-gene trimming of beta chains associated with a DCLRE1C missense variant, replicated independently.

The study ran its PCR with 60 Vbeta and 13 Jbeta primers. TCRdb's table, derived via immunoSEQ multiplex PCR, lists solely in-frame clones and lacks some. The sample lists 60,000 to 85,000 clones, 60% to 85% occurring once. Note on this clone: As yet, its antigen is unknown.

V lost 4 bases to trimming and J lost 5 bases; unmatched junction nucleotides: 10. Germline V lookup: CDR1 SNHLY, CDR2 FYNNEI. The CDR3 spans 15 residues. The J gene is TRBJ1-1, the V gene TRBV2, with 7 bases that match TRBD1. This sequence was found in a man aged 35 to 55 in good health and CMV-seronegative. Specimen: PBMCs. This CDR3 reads CASSVFEGARTEAFF. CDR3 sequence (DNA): TGTGCCAGCAGTGTTTTCGAGGGGGCTCGGACTGAAGCTTTCTTT.